Sequencing of this T cell receptor (beta chain) was carried out in a study of blood T cell repertoires in COVID-19. Germline V gives CDR1 MGHRA, CDR2 YSYEKL. This CDR3 is built from 13 residues. Trimming took 7 bases from V and 5 from J, leaving 14 bases between them. Sequencing used immunoSEQ multiplex PCR; TCRdb keeps in-frame clones, though not all of them. The data show about 430,000 clones, with 70% to 90% seen just once and 1.4% to 1.5% held by the top ten. The rearrangement joins TRBV4-1 to TRBJ1-1, with a possible D match to TRBD1 (5 bases). Sequencing was performed on PBMCs or T cells enriched from blood (not recorded which). This clonotype was sampled from a young woman who had been exposed to COVID-19. The CDR3 DNA reads TGCGCCAGCATCGGACACCTAGGGACTGAAGCTTTCTTT. Translated: CASIGHLGTEAFF.